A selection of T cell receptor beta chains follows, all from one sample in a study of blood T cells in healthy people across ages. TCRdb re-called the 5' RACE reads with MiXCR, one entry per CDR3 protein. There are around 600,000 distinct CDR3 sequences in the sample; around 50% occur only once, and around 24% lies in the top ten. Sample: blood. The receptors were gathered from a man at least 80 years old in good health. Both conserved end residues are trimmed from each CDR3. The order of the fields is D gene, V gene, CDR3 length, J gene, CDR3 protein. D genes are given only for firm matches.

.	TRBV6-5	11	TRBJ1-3	ASSSSSGNTIY
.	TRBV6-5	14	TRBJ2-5	ASSYSSANGGQTQY
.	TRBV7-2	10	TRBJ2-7	ASNVRGYEQY
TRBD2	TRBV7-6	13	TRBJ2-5	ASSRPSGTQETQY
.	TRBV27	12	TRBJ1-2	ASSFRGSSHGYT
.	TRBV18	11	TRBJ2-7	ASSPARGREQY
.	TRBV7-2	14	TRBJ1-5	ASSLRGREGNQPQH
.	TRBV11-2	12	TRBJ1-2	ASSLGSGLYGYT
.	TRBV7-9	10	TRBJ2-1	ASSQVLGEQF
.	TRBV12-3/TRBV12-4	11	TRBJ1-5	ASSPVGRQPQH
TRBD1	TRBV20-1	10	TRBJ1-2	SARTLTGSYT
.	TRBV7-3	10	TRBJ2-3	ASSTGTGTQY
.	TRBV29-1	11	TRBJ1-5	SAGASSNQPQH